A selection of T cell receptor beta chains follows, all from one sample in a study of blood T cells in healthy people across ages. TCRdb recomputed calls from the 5' RACE reads with MiXCR, one row per CDR3 protein. There are more than 900,000 distinct CDR3 sequences in the sample; 25% occur only once, and 0.65% to 0.75% lies in the top ten. The same data also contributed to another study, on T cells of mothers and their children.

Sample: blood. These receptors all come from a girl aged 2 to 10 in good health. CDR3s include the opening cysteine and the closing phenylalanine or tryptophan. Each record gives: D gene, clone size, V gene, J gene, CDR3 protein, CDR3 DNA. A D gene is named only where the DNA matches it firmly. Expanded clones are given a class, and other clones once, few, many or no size at all.

D: TRBD2; size: NA; V: TRBV9; J: TRBJ2-1; CDR3: CASSVPGREWGNEQFF; DNA: TGTGCCAGCAGCGTACCGGGGCGGGAGTGGGGTAATGAGCAGTTCTTC
D: NA; size: NA; V: TRBV6-2/TRBV6-3; J: TRBJ1-4; CDR3: CASSTRDRNEKLFF; DNA: TGTGCCAGCAGTACCCGGGACCGAAATGAAAAACTGTTTTTT
D: NA; size: NA; V: TRBV9; J: TRBJ2-6; CDR3: CASSVARGRAGANVLTF; DNA: TGTGCCAGCAGCGTAGCTAGAGGGAGAGCTGGGGCCAACGTCTTGACTTTC
D: NA; size: NA; V: TRBV3-1; J: TRBJ1-4; CDR3: CASSLEGLATEKLFF; DNA: TGTGCCAGCAGCCTGGAGGGCCTGGCTACTGAAAAACTGTTTTTT
D: NA; size: NA; V: TRBV7-6; J: TRBJ2-5; CDR3: CASSHAQETQYF; DNA: TGTGCCAGCAGTCACGCACAAGAGACCCAGTACTTC
D: NA; size: few; V: TRBV7-2; J: TRBJ2-3; CDR3: CASSQRGADTQYF; DNA: TGTGCCAGCAGCCAAAGGGGGGCAGATACGCAGTATTTT
D: TRBD1; size: NA; V: TRBV24-1; J: TRBJ2-7; CDR3: CATSDSSPGQGDEQYF; DNA: TGTGCCACCAGTGATTCCAGTCCGGGACAGGGGGACGAGCAGTACTTC
D: TRBD1; size: NA; V: TRBV24-1; J: TRBJ2-3; CDR3: CTTSDGTGGYTDTQYF; DNA: TGTACCACCAGTGATGGGACAGGGGGCTACACAGATACGCAGTATTTT
D: TRBD2; size: once; V: TRBV15; J: TRBJ2-3; CDR3: CATSRPTSGVELADTQYF; DNA: TGTGCCACCAGCAGACCGACTAGCGGGGTCGAGTTAGCAGATACGCAGTATTTT
D: TRBD2; size: once; V: TRBV28; J: TRBJ2-1; CDR3: CASSSGGRLDEQFF; DNA: TGTGCCAGCAGTAGCGGGGGCCGTTTGGATGAGCAGTTCTTC
D: NA; size: NA; V: TRBV5-1; J: TRBJ2-3; CDR3: CASSLSIAGTDTQYF; DNA: TGCGCCAGCAGCTTGTCAATAGCGGGCACAGATACGCAGTATTTT
D: NA; size: NA; V: TRBV9; J: TRBJ2-5; CDR3: CASSGAPQETQYF; DNA: TGTGCCAGCAGCGGGGCCCCTCAAGAGACCCAGTACTTC
D: NA; size: NA; V: TRBV7-3; J: TRBJ2-3; CDR3: CASSLFPGPSTDTQYF; DNA: TGTGCCAGCAGCTTATTCCCAGGACCTAGCACAGATACGCAGTATTTT
D: NA; size: NA; V: TRBV28; J: TRBJ1-2; CDR3: CASRQSSGYTF; DNA: TGTGCCAGCAGACAAAGTTCAGGCTACACCTTC
D: TRBD1; size: NA; V: TRBV7-9; J: TRBJ2-5; CDR3: CASTPGQSYDTQYF; DNA: TGTGCCAGCACCCCGGGACAGTCCTATGATACCCAGTACTTC
D: NA; size: NA; V: TRBV4-1; J: TRBJ1-2; CDR3: CASSRWVNWGYGYTF; DNA: TGCGCCAGCAGCCGATGGGTGAACTGGGGCTATGGCTACACCTTC
D: NA; size: NA; V: TRBV29-1; J: TRBJ2-7; CDR3: CSVIGEDRRTYEQYF; DNA: TGCAGCGTTATTGGTGAGGACCGACGGACCTACGAGCAGTACTTC
D: NA; size: NA; V: TRBV6-6; J: TRBJ1-2; CDR3: CASFERQTYGYTF; DNA: TGTGCCAGCTTTGAGCGGCAGACCTATGGCTACACCTTC
D: NA; size: NA; V: TRBV20-1; J: TRBJ2-7; CDR3: CSAIADDSYEQYF; DNA: TGCAGTGCAATAGCGGATGACTCCTACGAGCAGTACTTC
D: TRBD2; size: few; V: TRBV20-1; J: TRBJ2-3; CDR3: CSAPLAVTDTQYF; DNA: TGCAGTGCCCCCCTAGCGGTCACAGATACGCAGTATTTT
D: NA; size: NA; V: TRBV24-1; J: TRBJ2-2; CDR3: CATSDPRGPLNTGELFF; DNA: TGTGCCACCAGTGACCCCAGGGGTCCCCTGAACACCGGGGAGCTGTTTTTT
D: NA; size: NA; V: TRBV9; J: TRBJ2-7; CDR3: CASSARDSAHYEQYF; DNA: TGTGCCAGCAGCGCGCGGGACAGCGCCCATTACGAGCAGTACTTC
D: NA; size: few; V: TRBV20-1; J: TRBJ2-5; CDR3: CSAGPGEETQYF; DNA: TGCAGTGCTGGTCCCGGGGAAGAGACCCAGTACTTC
D: TRBD1; size: few; V: TRBV11-2; J: TRBJ1-4; CDR3: CASSYPGQLDEKLFF; DNA: TGTGCCAGCAGCTACCCGGGACAGCTTGACGAAAAACTGTTTTTT
D: NA; size: NA; V: TRBV6-2/TRBV6-3; J: TRBJ2-3; CDR3: CASNIHPDTQYF; DNA: TGTGCCAGCAACATCCATCCGGATACGCAGTATTTT
D: NA; size: NA; V: TRBV3-1; J: TRBJ2-7; CDR3: CASSQEDWGEQYF; DNA: TGTGCCAGCAGCCAAGAGGACTGGGGCGAGCAGTACTTC
D: NA; size: many; V: TRBV6-6; J: TRBJ1-5; CDR3: CASSYTRGQPQHF; DNA: TGTGCCAGCAGTTACACGAGGGGTCAGCCCCAGCATTTT
D: NA; size: NA; V: TRBV7-9; J: TRBJ2-1; CDR3: CASSSFSNNEQFF; DNA: TGTGCCAGCAGCTCCTTCAGTAACAATGAGCAGTTCTTC
D: TRBD2; size: NA; V: TRBV6-5; J: TRBJ2-3; CDR3: CASSTSGGAGDTQYF; DNA: TGTGCCAGCAGTACTAGCGGGGGGGCCGGAGATACGCAGTATTTT
D: NA; size: few; V: TRBV7-9; J: TRBJ2-3; CDR3: CASSALGPSDTDTQYF; DNA: TGTGCCAGCAGCGCCCTGGGGCCGTCAGACACAGATACGCAGTATTTT
D: NA; size: once; V: TRBV5-1; J: TRBJ2-1; CDR3: CASSMEGGHNEQFF; DNA: TGCGCCAGCAGCATGGAGGGCGGTCACAATGAGCAGTTCTTC
D: NA; size: few; V: TRBV12-3/TRBV12-4; J: TRBJ2-1; CDR3: CASSLEMSSYNEQFF; DNA: TGTGCCAGCAGTTTAGAGATGTCGTCCTACAATGAGCAGTTCTTC
D: TRBD1; size: few; V: TRBV20-1; J: TRBJ1-1; CDR3: CSARDPGQAIYTEAFF; DNA: TGCAGTGCTAGAGATCCGGGACAGGCGATTTACACTGAAGCTTTCTTT
D: NA; size: NA; V: TRBV14; J: TRBJ2-1; CDR3: CASSPEALSGEQFF; DNA: TGTGCCAGCAGCCCGGAGGCCCTTTCTGGTGAGCAGTTCTTC
D: NA; size: NA; V: TRBV20-1; J: TRBJ2-3; CDR3: CSARKGGGGWDTQYF; DNA: TGCAGTGCTAGAAAGGGTGGAGGGGGCTGGGATACGCAGTATTTT
D: NA; size: NA; V: TRBV7-2; J: TRBJ2-1; CDR3: CASSLGAGRSNEQFF; DNA: TGTGCCAGCAGCTTAGGGGCGGGACGCAGCAATGAGCAGTTCTTC
D: NA; size: few; V: TRBV7-2; J: TRBJ1-1; CDR3: CASSFNNMNTEAFF; DNA: TGTGCCAGCAGCTTTAACAACATGAACACTGAAGCTTTCTTT
D: NA; size: NA; V: TRBV6-1; J: TRBJ1-5; CDR3: CASSEVQPQHF; DNA: TGTGCCAGCAGTGAAGTACAGCCCCAGCATTTT
D: TRBD1; size: NA; V: TRBV12-5; J: TRBJ2-6; CDR3: CASGPGQGSSGANVLTF; DNA: TGTGCTAGTGGTCCAGGACAGGGTAGCTCTGGGGCCAACGTCCTGACTTTC
D: NA; size: NA; V: TRBV9; J: TRBJ1-3; CDR3: CASSVRGFQQGNTIYF; DNA: TGTGCCAGCAGCGTCCGGGGGTTCCAGCAAGGAAACACCATATATTTT
D: NA; size: NA; V: TRBV6-1; J: TRBJ1-6; CDR3: CASSDEGLGVATSPLHF; DNA: TGTGCCAGCAGTGATGAAGGTCTGGGGGTCGCGACTTCACCCCTCCACTTT
D: NA; size: NA; V: TRBV15; J: TRBJ2-3; CDR3: CATRFVGGGDTQYF; DNA: TGTGCCACCAGGTTTGTCGGAGGGGGAGATACGCAGTATTTT
D: NA; size: few; V: TRBV28; J: TRBJ2-7; CDR3: CASTRAGERAYEQYF; DNA: TGTGCCAGCACTCGTGCAGGGGAGCGAGCCTACGAGCAGTACTTC
D: TRBD1; size: NA; V: TRBV29-1; J: TRBJ2-7; CDR3: CSVVNTGTVDEQYF; DNA: TGCAGCGTCGTTAATACCGGGACAGTAGACGAGCAGTACTTC
D: NA; size: few; V: TRBV28; J: TRBJ2-1; CDR3: CASSPQGLSEGNEQFF; DNA: TGTGCCAGCAGTCCACAAGGCCTCTCGGAGGGCAATGAGCAGTTCTTC
D: NA; size: NA; V: TRBV6-1; J: TRBJ2-3; CDR3: CASSELVGRLTDTQYF; DNA: TGTGCCAGCAGTGAACTGGTGGGCAGGCTGACAGATACGCAGTATTTT
D: NA; size: few; V: TRBV12-3/TRBV12-4; J: TRBJ1-1; CDR3: CASVPGQNTEAFF; DNA: TGTGCCAGCGTGCCGGGACAGAACACTGAAGCTTTCTTT
D: NA; size: NA; V: TRBV25-1; J: TRBJ2-4; CDR3: CASSEAWDKNIQYF; DNA: TGTGCCAGCAGTGAAGCCTGGGACAAAAACATTCAGTACTTC